The 15 T cell receptor beta chains in this list originate from one sample, sequenced in a study of blood T cells in healthy people across ages (dated by TCRdb to 2013 to 2016). The library was made by 5' RACE. Sequencing used an Illumina HiSeq 2500. A second PCR of roughly 7 to 11 cycles was performed with a sample-barcoded 5' primer and a J-beta primer mix. TCRdb's own reprocessing of the public reads used fastp at Q25 and MiXCR and kept productive beta chains. Each entry merges the rows of one CDR3 protein and shows their most common DNA and genes. A total of roughly 680,000 distinct CDR3 sequences appear in this sample, more than 45% of them only once. Clones ranked in the top ten supply approximately 13% of the sample. The sample was blood. All receptors come from a woman older than 75 in good health.

As to this clonotype: This may come from a read error, since a much larger clone is one base off. This chain uses TRBV20-1 with TRBJ2-7; 11 positions match TRBD2. Germline-derived CDR1 and CDR2 are DFQATT and SNEGSKA (reference sequence). The CDR3 sequence is 14 residues long. Losses at the gene ends were 3 bases for V and 7 bases for J; bases not matched to a gene: 8. The CDR3 sequence is CSARIAGGSGEQYF. CDR3 DNA: TGCAGTGCTAGGATAGCGGGGGGGTCGGGTGAGCAGTACTTC.

Only a few counts were recorded for this clonotype. The V and J genes are TRBV18 and TRBJ2-2; the D gene is possibly TRBD1 (5 bases). Germline V gene data show CDR1 as KGHSH and CDR2 as LQKENI. The CDR3 is 17 amino acids. V lost 4 bases to trimming and J lost 0 bases, with 15 bases between them. The CDR3, as DNA: TGTGCCAGCTCACTCCAGACAGCTATAACGAACACCGGGGAGCTGTTTTTT. Protein sequence: CASSLQTAITNTGELFF.

This clonotype was counted ten times or more. The genes are TRBV3-1 and TRBJ1-2, with D uncertain. Trimming cost V 4 bases and J 4 bases, with 10 bases left between them. The length of the CDR3 is 13 residues. Germline CDR1 LGHDT, CDR2 YNNKEL (reference sequence). The CDR3 loop reads CASSPEGTYGYTF. CDR3 in DNA: TGTGCCAGCAGCCCAGAGGGCACCTATGGCTACACCTTC. The variable domain in full, completed from reference TRBV3-1 and TRBJ1-2, reads DTAVSQTPKYLVTQMGNDKSIKCEQNLGHDTMYWYKQDSKKFLKIMFSYNNKELIINETVPNRFSPKSPDKAHLNLHINSLELGDSAVYFCASSPEGTYGYTFGSGTRLTVV.

This clonotype has at least ten counts. The chain links TRBV2 to TRBJ2-1; D gene ambiguous. CDR1 SNHLY and CDR2 FYNNEI come from the germline V gene. The V gene lost 5 bases and the J gene lost 8 bases, with 16 bases spanning the gap. CDR3 size: 14 residues. CDR3 amino acids: CASSLHRIIDEQFF. The CDR3 nucleotides read TGTGCCAGCAGTCTCCACCGTATCATAGATGAGCAGTTCTTC.

The gene calls are TRBV12-3 or TRBV12-4 and TRBJ2-3; D gene unclear. Trimming removed 7 bases from V and 0 bases from J, with 14 bases in between. The CDR3 length is 15 residues. CDR3 amino acids: CASKHSGLSTDTQYF. The DNA for the CDR3 is TGTGCCAGCAAACATTCGGGTTTGAGCACAGATACGCAGTATTTT.

As concerns this clonotype: Being one base from a much bigger clone, this may be a read error. DNA of the CDR3: TGTGCCAGCAGCTTAGATTCGAGGCGGGGCCAGTTTATCGGGGGGAATGAGCGGTTCTTC. It codes for CASSLDSRRGQFIGGNERFF. The rearrangement links TRBV11-2 to TRBJ2-1, with 7 bases matching TRBD2. The CDR3 is 20 residues long. Germline CDR1 SGHAT, CDR2 FQNNGV.

The CDR3 loop reads CASSLFTGRVTDTQYF. In DNA form, the CDR3 reads TGCGCCAGCAGCTTGTTTACAGGACGGGTGACAGATACGCAGTATTTT. This chain links TRBV5-1 with TRBJ2-3; perhaps TRBD1 as D (5 bases). Germline V lookup: CDR1 SGHRS, CDR2 YFSETQ. V was clipped by 1 base and J by 3 bases, with 15 bases between them. The CDR3 has 16 amino acids. The variable domain in full, with the rest retrieved from reference TRBV5-1 and TRBJ2-3, is KAGVTQTPRYLIKTRGQQVTLSCSPISGHRSVSWYQQTPGQGLQFLFEYFSETQRNKGNFPGRFSGRQFSNSRSEMNVSTLELGDSALYLCASSLFTGRVTDTQYFGPGTRLTVL.

Remarks on this clonotype: One end of the junction does not line up with germline, which may come from a read error. This chain uses TRBV20-1 with TRBJ2-2, with D maybe TRBD2 (6 bases). The germline gives CDR1 DFQATT, CDR2 SNEGSKA (reference sequence). The CDR3 contains 13 residues. The CDR3 DNA is TGCGGTGCTGGAGGGTTTTACACCGGGGAGCTGTTTTTT. Residues: CGAGGFYTGELFF.

This clonotype was detected only a few times. This chain joins TRBV6-2 or TRBV6-3 and TRBJ2-2, with D unresolved. Germline CDR1 is MNHEY and CDR2 is SVGEGT. The V end lost 0 bases, the J end lost 4 bases, and 12 bases lay between the germline ends. The CDR3 is made up of 16 amino acids. The DNA of the CDR3 is TGTGCCAGCAGTTACTCGATACAGACTTCCACCGGGGAGCTGTTTTTT. This gives the protein CASSYSIQTSTGELFF.

With regard to this clonotype: A read error is possible here, since a much larger clone lies one base away. This chain connects TRBV5-1 to TRBJ2-7; TRBD2 matches at 8 bases. Germline CDR1 SGHRS, CDR2 YFSETQ. The CDR3 totals 15 residues. V shed 1 base and J 7 bases; nucleotides not matched to a gene: 10. As DNA, the CDR3 is TGCGCCAGCAGCTTGCGGGGGGGAGCGGTCAATGAGCAGTACTTC. The encoded protein is CASSLRGGAVNEQYF.

The rearrangement uses TRBV19 and TRBJ1-5; tentatively, D is TRBD1 (5 bases). The CDR3 has 14 residues. The V end lost 4 bases, the J end lost 6 bases, and 13 bases lay between the germline ends. Germline-derived CDR1 and CDR2 are LNHDA and SQIVND (reference sequence). CDR3 protein: CASSRDGGSQPQHF. The CDR3 DNA reads TGTGCCAGTAGTAGGGATGGGGGTTCTCAGCCCCAGCATTTT.

The rearrangement joins TRBV4-1 to TRBJ2-1; D unresolved. Germline values: CDR1 MGHRA, CDR2 YSYEKL. Trimming removed 4 bases at V and 6 bases at J, with 13 bases between. CDR3 length: 14 residues. CDR3 sequence (DNA): TGCGCCAGCAGCCGTTCACTAAATCTCAATGAGCAGTTCTTC. Amino acids: CASSRSLNLNEQFF.

This clonotype showed up many times. The rearrangement uses TRBV4-1 and TRBJ2-1; 12 bases are shared with TRBD2. Germline CDR1 MGHRA, CDR2 YSYEKL. This CDR3 has 16 amino acids. The trim removed 2 bases at V and 3 bases at J, leaving 2 bases unmatched. In DNA, the CDR3 is TGCGCCAGCAGCCAACCTAGCGGGAGGGGCTACAATGAGCAGTTCTTC. Encoded protein: CASSQPSGRGYNEQFF.

This clonotype was counted many times. V usage is TRBV4-1 and J usage is TRBJ2-3; TRBD1 is a possible D gene (5 bases). Trimming left V 4 bases short and J 0 bases short, with 14 bases between. This CDR3 is built from 16 residues. Germline CDR1 reads MGHRA; CDR2 reads YSYEKL. The CDR3, as DNA: TGCGCCAGCAGCCGCTTACCAGGGCAAAGCACAGATACGCAGTATTTT. Translation: CASSRLPGQSTDTQYF.

As DNA, the CDR3 is TGTGCCAGCACTGGGGCGCGCTACAATGAGCAGTTCTTC. This encodes CASTGARYNEQFF. V gene TRBV28 combines with J gene TRBJ2-1; tentatively, D is TRBD1 (5 bases). CDR3 size: 13 residues. From germline, CDR1 is MDHEN and CDR2 SYDVKM. Trimming took off 7 bases at V and 3 bases at J, with 10 bases between the two ends. Filled out from reference TRBV28 and TRBJ2-1, the complete variable domain reads DVKVTQSSRYLVKRTGEKVFLECVQDMDHENMFWYRQDPGLGLRLIYFSYDVKMKEKGDIPEGYSVSREKKERFSLILESASTNQTSMYLCASTGARYNEQFFGPGTRLTVL.